This entry lists 27 T cell receptor beta chains sequenced from one sample in a study of blood T cell repertoires in COVID-19. TCRdb keeps only in-frame clones here, not all; method: immunoSEQ multiplex PCR. This sample yields 150,000 or so clones, of which around four fifths are seen a single time; 35% to 40% belongs to the top ten. The sequenced sample was peripheral blood. These receptors originate from a human donor in a cohort sampled during active COVID-19.

The chain links TRBV9 to TRBJ1-2; TRBD1 might be the D (6 bases). CDR1 is SGDLS, CDR2 YYNGEE, per germline. The CDR3 extends over 14 amino acids. Trimming pared 4 bases from V and 2 bases from J, leaving 12 bases between. CDR3 in DNA: TGTGCCAGCAGCACCGGGGACACAAACTATGGCTACACCTTC. Translated, it gives CASSTGDTNYGYTF.

This chain uses TRBV5-1 with TRBJ2-5, with D unresolved. V lost 2 bases and J 4 bases, leaving 3 bases between the germline ends. This CDR3 has 11 residues. The V gene's germline CDR1 is SGHRS and CDR2 YFSETQ. The CDR3 sequence: CASSFGETQYF. CDR3 sequence (DNA): TGCGCCAGCAGCTTCGGAGAGACCCAGTACTTC.

The chain combines TRBV29-1 with TRBJ1-2; possibly TRBD1 for D (6 bases). Germline CDR1 reads SQVTM; CDR2 reads ANQGSEA. Trimming took off 6 bases at V and 2 bases at J, with 10 bases between the two ends. This CDR3 has 12 amino acids. CDR3 nucleotides: TGCAGCGTGGGACATTACAACTATGGCTACACCTTC. Its translation is CSVGHYNYGYTF.

V and J are TRBV15 and TRBJ2-5; TRBD1 might be the D (5 bases). CDR3 length: 15 residues. Per the germline V gene, CDR1 is LNHNV and CDR2 is YYDKDF (reference sequence). V was cut by 1 base and J by 4 bases, with 13 bases left in between. The CDR3 DNA sequence: TGTGCCACCAGCAGAGCTGGGGAAGGGGCAGAGACCCAGTACTTC. Residues: CATSRAGEGAETQYF.

The chain recombines TRBV3-1 (or the pseudogene TRBV3-2) with TRBJ2-5; D may be TRBD2 (6 bases). The germline V and J ends were trimmed by 0 bases and 2 bases, with 13 bases remaining between them. The CDR3 runs 16 residues. Germline CDR1 LGHDT, CDR2 YNNKEL (reference sequence). The CDR3 region has the DNA TGTGCCAGCAGCCAAGAGATGGGAGGCAGTCAAGAGACCCAGTACTTC. Translated: CASSQEMGGSQETQYF.

The chain employs TRBV5-5 and TRBJ1-2; 9 bases align to TRBD1. The CDR3 consists of 15 residues. With V trimmed by 0 bases and J by 4 bases, 4 bases remained unmatched. The V gene's germline CDR1 is SGHKS and CDR2 YYEKEE (reference sequence). In DNA form, the CDR3 reads TGTGCCAGCAGCTTGGGGACAGGGGAAGGCTATGGCTACACCTTC. Translating it yields CASSLGTGEGYGYTF.

This clone was counted a single time. The rearrangement links TRBV7-3 to TRBJ1-1; D is uncertain. Per germline, CDR1 SGHTA and CDR2 FQGTGA. Between the trimmed V and J ends, which lost 4 bases and 0 bases, there was a span of 6 bases. The CDR3 has 13 amino acids. The chain's CDR3 is CASSSRMNTEAFF. Written as DNA, the CDR3 is TGTGCCAGCAGCTCGCGAATGAACACTGAAGCTTTCTTT. Complete variable domain (other parts from reference TRBV7-3 and TRBJ1-1): GAGVSQTPSNKVTEKGKYVELRCDPISGHTALYWYRQSLGQGPEFLIYFQGTGAADDSGLPNDRFFAVRPEGSVSTLKIQRTERGDSAVYLCASSSRMNTEAFFGQGTRLTVV.

The chain combines TRBV6-2 or TRBV6-3 with TRBJ1-6; D unclear. Germline CDR1 is MNHEY and CDR2 is SVGEGT. Trimming removed 6 bases at V and 1 base at J, with 10 bases between. The CDR3 runs 15 residues. CDR3 sequence (DNA): TGTGCCAGCAGCCCCCCAGGTTCCTATAATTCACCCCTCCACTTT. The encoded protein is CASSPPGSYNSPLHF.

CDR3 loop: CASTHGGSETQYF. The DNA of the CDR3 is TGTGCCAGTACCCACGGGGGTTCAGAGACCCAGTACTTC. The rearrangement links TRBV19 to TRBJ2-5, with D possibly matching TRBD2 (6 bases). The CDR3 is made up of 13 amino acids. Germline V gives CDR1 LNHDA, CDR2 SQIVND (reference sequence). V shed 7 bases and J shed 4 bases, with 13 bases lying between them.

The chain employs TRBV5-1 and TRBJ2-5; 7 bases map to TRBD2. Unmatched junction bases numbered 7, after V lost 1 base and J lost 4 bases. Germline CDR1 and CDR2: SGHRS and YFSETQ. The CDR3 consists of 15 residues. CDR3 loop: CASSLLGGIRETQYF. CDR3 bases: TGCGCCAGCAGCTTGCTCGGGGGGATTAGAGAGACCCAGTACTTC.

This clone was seen only once. The chain uses TRBV11-2 and TRBJ2-3, with 8 bases identical to TRBD1. CDR3 size: 14 residues. Looked up from germline, CDR1 is SGHAT and CDR2 is FQNNGV. The V gene end was trimmed by 4 bases and the J gene end by 6 bases; junction bases not matched to a gene: 6. CDR3 amino acids: CASSSGPGGDTQYF. CDR3 nucleotide sequence: TGTGCCAGCAGCTCTGGACCAGGGGGCGATACGCAGTATTTT.

The chain joins TRBV10-3 to TRBJ2-2, with D possibly TRBD2 on 5 matching bases. V lost 11 bases to trimming and J lost 5 bases, with 15 bases between them. This CDR3 contains 13 residues. CDR1 is ENHRY, CDR2 SYGVKD, per germline. The CDR3 nucleotides are TGTGCCTCCCGGACCTCGGGGACCGGGGAGCTGTTTTTT. It specifies CASRTSGTGELFF.

This clone was detected once. V is TRBV4-1 and J is TRBJ1-5; TRBD1 is a possible D gene (5 bases). V shed 4 bases and J shed 0 bases, with 19 bases lying between them. Germline-derived CDR1 and CDR2 are MGHRA and YSYEKL. The CDR3 covers 18 residues. The CDR3 DNA reads as TGCGCCAGCAGCCCGGAAGGCAGGGTCCCCCATAGCAATCAGCCCCAGCATTTT. It yields the protein CASSPEGRVPHSNQPQHF.

Only a few counts were recorded for this clone. J is TRBJ2-2 and V is TRBV6-2 or TRBV6-3; D may be TRBD2 (5 bases). Germline V gene lookup returns CDR1 MNHEY and CDR2 SVGEGT. Trimming took off 6 bases at V and 4 bases at J, with 12 bases between the two ends. The CDR3 has 14 amino acids. This CDR3 is CASSYTRSTGELFF. The CDR3, as DNA: TGTGCCAGCAGCTATACTAGGTCCACCGGGGAGCTGTTTTTT.

The chain uses TRBV2 and TRBJ1-1, with 7 bases matching TRBD1. This CDR3 has 13 amino acids. Germline CDR1 and CDR2: SNHLY and FYNNEI. The V and J ends lost 2 bases and 7 bases, in that order; junction bases with no gene match: 4. The CDR3 reads CASSELGQFEAFF. CDR3 DNA sequence: TGTGCCAGCAGTGAATTGGGACAGTTTGAAGCTTTCTTT. Full variable domain (remainder filled in from reference TRBV2 and TRBJ1-1): EPEVTQTPSHQVTQMGQEVILRCVPISNHLYFYWYRQILGQKVEFLVSFYNNEISEKSEIFDDQFSVERPDGSNFTLKIRSTKLEDSAMYFCASSELGQFEAFFGQGTRLTVV.

The chain couples TRBV6-5 to TRBJ1-2, with 7 bases that match TRBD1. The trim removed 6 bases at V and 0 bases at J, leaving 7 bases unmatched. Germline V lookup: CDR1 MNHEY, CDR2 SVGAGI. The CDR3 is 15 residues long. CDR3 nucleotides: TGTGCCAGCAGCTTGGGACAGCCCTCTAACTATGGCTACACCTTC. Translation: CASSLGQPSNYGYTF.

This clone was recorded at least ten times. The chain employs TRBV4-1 and TRBJ2-7; a possible D gene is TRBD2 (5 bases). Trimming removed 0 bases at V and 0 bases at J, with 12 bases between. The CDR3 covers 16 residues. Germline loops: CDR1 MGHRA, CDR2 YSYEKL. CDR3 loop: CASSQDKGTSSYEQYF. The CDR3 region has the DNA TGCGCCAGCAGCCAAGATAAGGGCACTAGCTCCTACGAGCAGTACTTC.

V and J are TRBV20-1 and TRBJ2-5, with 7 bases matching TRBD2. V lost 3 bases and J lost 1; bases outside the gene matches: 8. CDR1 is DFQATT, CDR2 SNEGSKA, per germline (reference sequence). The CDR3 sequence is 15 residues long. The DNA of the CDR3 is TGCAGTGCTAGTTCCCGGGGAGGGGCCCAAGAGACCCAGTACTTC. Amino acids: CSASSRGGAQETQYF.

The gene calls are TRBV13 and TRBJ1-2; a possible D gene is TRBD1 (6 bases). The CDR3 extends over 12 amino acids. Germline CDR1 PRHDT, CDR2 FYEKMQ (reference sequence). V dropped 4 bases and J dropped 8 bases, with 11 bases sitting between them. DNA of the CDR3: TGTGCCAGCAGCTCCACCAGGGGAGGCTACACCTTC. This codes for CASSSTRGGYTF.

The gene calls are TRBV27 and TRBJ1-2; possibly TRBD1 for D (6 bases). V lost 6 bases and J lost 3, with 14 bases in between. This CDR3 has 14 residues. CDR1 is MNHEY, CDR2 SMNVEV, per germline (reference sequence). The CDR3 protein is CASSPGHYYYGYTF. DNA of the CDR3: TGTGCCAGCAGCCCGGGACACTACTACTATGGCTACACCTTC.

The chain joins TRBV28 to TRBJ1-5, with D hard to call. The CDR3 runs to 14 residues. Trimming took 3 bases from V and 2 from J, leaving 8 bases between them. CDR1 is MDHEN and CDR2 is SYDVKM in the germline V gene. The CDR3 nucleotides read TGTGCCAGCAGTTTGACCGCGGGCAATCAGCCCCAGCATTTT. Protein product: CASSLTAGNQPQHF.

The chain is built from TRBV5-5 and TRBJ2-1, with 8 bases lining up with TRBD2. This CDR3 contains 16 residues. The germline CDR1 and CDR2 sequences are SGHKS and YYEKEE (reference sequence). Trimming took 1 base from V and 4 from J; bases not matched to a gene: 7. The CDR3 region has the DNA TGTGCCAGCAGCTTGCCCGGGGGGGCGCAGTACAATGAGCAGTTCTTC. Residues: CASSLPGGAQYNEQFF.

This clone showed up just a few times. The chain combines TRBV19 with TRBJ2-7; 8 nucleotides match TRBD1. The germline gives CDR1 LNHDA, CDR2 SQIVND (reference sequence). This CDR3 region has 15 residues. The ends lost 3 bases at V and 1 base at J; junction bases unmatched: 5. CDR3 sequence: CASSMRTGLSYEQYF. As DNA, the CDR3 is TGTGCCAGTAGTATGAGGACAGGGCTATCCTACGAGCAGTACTTC. Full variable domain (remainder filled in from reference TRBV19 and TRBJ2-7): DGGITQSPKYLFRKEGQNVTLSCEQNLNHDAMYWYRQDPGQGLRLIYYSQIVNDFQKGDIAEGYSVSREKKESFPLTVTSAQKNPTAFYLCASSMRTGLSYEQYFGPGTRLTVT.

The V gene is TRBV30, the J gene TRBJ1-2, with 7 bases lining up with TRBD1. Per germline, CDR1 GTSNPN and CDR2 SVGIG (reference sequence). The CDR3 totals 13 residues. J lost 8 bases, V lost 3 bases, and 9 bases had no gene match. As DNA, the CDR3 is TGTGCCTGGAGACTACCGGGACAGAAAGGCTACACCTTC. Translation gives CAWRLPGQKGYTF.

This sequence joins TRBV5-4 and TRBJ2-1, with no clear D. The CDR3 covers 15 residues. The V end was cut by 0 bases, the J end by 0 bases, with 7 bases between. Germline V gives CDR1 SGHNT, CDR2 YYREEE (reference sequence). The CDR3 reads CASSLAVPSYNEQFF. The CDR3 DNA sequence: TGTGCCAGCAGCTTGGCAGTACCCTCCTACAATGAGCAGTTCTTC.

CDR3 DNA: TGTGCCAGCAGTTTCAGTAGCTCCGAGCAGTACTTC. Encoded protein: CASSFSSSEQYF. The chain joins TRBV12-3 or TRBV12-4 to TRBJ2-7; D is undetermined. CDR3 length: 12 amino acids. Trimming took 3 bases from V and 6 from J, leaving 9 bases between them.

This chain joins TRBV30 and TRBJ2-2; 11 bases are a match to TRBD1. Germline values: CDR1 GTSNPN, CDR2 SVGIG (reference sequence). Trimming took 2 bases from V and 5 from J; bases not matched to a gene: 4. CDR3 length: 15 amino acids. CDR3 coding DNA: TGTGCCTGGAGTACGGGACAGGGGGATACCGGGGAGCTGTTTTTT. Its translation: CAWSTGQGDTGELFF.